The subject of this entry is one T cell receptor (beta chain). The data derive from a study of T cells after yellow fever vaccination. TCRdb itself ran the 5' RACE reads through MiXCR, one entry per CDR3 protein. The sample holds fewer than 400,000 distinct CDR3 sequences, around 10% seen once. The V end lost 5 bases, the J end lost 5 bases, and 21 bases lay between the germline ends. The CDR3 has 16 residues. Germline CDR1 is SEHNR and CDR2 is FQNEAQ (reference sequence). The chain joins TRBV7-9 to TRBJ1-2, with D possibly being TRBD1 (6 bases). The source of this sequence is a man younger than 35 who received the YFV17D yellow fever vaccine. The starting material was CD4+ T cells sorted from PBMCs, obtained 45 days after the yellow fever booster vaccination. This CDR3 reads CASSGGGTWYRYGYTF. The DNA of the CDR3 is TGTGCCAGCAGCGGAGGAGGGACATGGTATAGGTATGGCTACACCTTC. Combining the CDR3 with reference TRBV7-9 and TRBJ1-2 gives the whole variable domain DTGVSQNPRHKITKRGQNVTFRCDPISEHNRLYWYRQTLGQGPEFLTYFQNEAQLEKSRLLSDRFSAERPKGSFSTLEIQRTEQGDSAMYLCASSGGGTWYRYGYTFGSGTRLTVV.